Detailed here is one TCR beta chain. As yet, its antigen is unknown. This CDR3 contains 15 residues. Trimming cost V 8 bases and J 0 bases, with 14 bases left between them. Looked up from germline, CDR1 is LGHNA and CDR2 is YSLEER. This sample stems from a study of T cell responses to AZD1222 COVID-19 vaccine. General study results and limits: Repertoire samples came only from after the peak T cell response. Spike regions recognized by vaccine-associated CD4 TCRs spanned the protein, led by 160-218 and 743-854. Nearly half of the spike-specific TCRs reportedly recognize variant regions that carry no mutations. The sample set comprised mostly white British donors with more females, and clonal diversity was possibly underestimated.

The data were produced by immunoSEQ multiplex PCR, yet TCRdb's version contains in-frame clones alone and is incomplete. The sample yields about 120,000 clones, about 90% seen once. The chain carries TRBV4-3 and TRBJ1-3; a possible D gene is TRBD1 (6 bases). The source is an adult in good health. The source was peripheral blood, collected on day 0 of AZD1222 vaccination. CDR3 sequence (DNA): TGCGCCAGCGCCCGGGACACACACTCTGGAAACACCATATATTTT. Its translation: CASARDTHSGNTIYF.